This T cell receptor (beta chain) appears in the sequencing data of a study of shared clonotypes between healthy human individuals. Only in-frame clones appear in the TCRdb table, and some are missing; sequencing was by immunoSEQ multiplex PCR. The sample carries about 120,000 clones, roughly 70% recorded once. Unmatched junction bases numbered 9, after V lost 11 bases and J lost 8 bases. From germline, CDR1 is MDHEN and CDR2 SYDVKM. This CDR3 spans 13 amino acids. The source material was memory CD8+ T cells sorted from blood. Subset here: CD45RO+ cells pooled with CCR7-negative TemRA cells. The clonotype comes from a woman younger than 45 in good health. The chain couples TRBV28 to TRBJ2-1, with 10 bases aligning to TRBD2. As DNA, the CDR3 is TGTGCCCTGGGGCTAGCGGGAGACCATGAGCAGTTCTTC. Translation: CALGLAGDHEQFF.